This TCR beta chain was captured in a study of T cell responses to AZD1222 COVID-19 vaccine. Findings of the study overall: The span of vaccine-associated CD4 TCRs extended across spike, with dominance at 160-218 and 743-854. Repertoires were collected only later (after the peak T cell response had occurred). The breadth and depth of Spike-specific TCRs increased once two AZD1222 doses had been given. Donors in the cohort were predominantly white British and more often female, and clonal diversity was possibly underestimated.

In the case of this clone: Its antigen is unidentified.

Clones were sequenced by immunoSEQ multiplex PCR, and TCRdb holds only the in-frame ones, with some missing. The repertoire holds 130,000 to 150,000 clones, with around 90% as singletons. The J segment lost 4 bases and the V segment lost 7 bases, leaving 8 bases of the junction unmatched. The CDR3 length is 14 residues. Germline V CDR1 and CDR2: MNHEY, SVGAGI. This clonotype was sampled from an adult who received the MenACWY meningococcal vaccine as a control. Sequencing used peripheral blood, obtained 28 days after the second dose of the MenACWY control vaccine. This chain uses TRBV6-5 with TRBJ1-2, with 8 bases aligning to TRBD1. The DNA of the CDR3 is TGTGCCAGCAACTATGGACAGGGCGCCTATGGCTACACCTTC. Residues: CASNYGQGAYGYTF.